These 30 T cell receptor beta chains came from one sample sequenced in a study of cytomegalovirus exposure and HLA in healthy donors. Produced via immunoSEQ multiplex PCR; TCRdb's table is partial and in-frame only. In the table there are tens of thousands of clones, approximately 88% of which are singletons. What was sequenced was PBMCs. The receptors stem from a woman under 30 in good health and CMV-seropositive.

J is TRBJ2-4 and V is TRBV6-4; the match to TRBD1 covers 7 bases. The germline V gene encodes CDR1 MRHNA and CDR2 SNTAGT. The V segment lost 3 bases and the J segment 0 bases; nucleotides outside the gene matches: 8. This CDR3 contains 17 residues. CDR3 residues: CASSEPGQRIAKNIQYF. In DNA, the CDR3 is TGTGCCAGCAGTGAACCGGGACAGAGAATAGCCAAAAACATTCAGTACTTC.

This clone was observed once. The gene calls are TRBV5-1 and TRBJ2-1, with a possible D match to TRBD2 (6 bases). Germline V gene sequence: CDR1 SGHRS, CDR2 YFSETQ. The CDR3 loop spans 14 amino acids. V lost 5 bases and J 8 bases, leaving 17 bases between the germline ends. CDR3 amino acids: CASSSGTAVDEQFF. Here the CDR3 DNA reads TGCGCCAGCAGTTCCGGGACTGCAGTTGATGAGCAGTTCTTC.

The table lists this clone with a few counts. J is TRBJ2-7 and V is TRBV19, with unresolved D. Trimming shortened V by 7 bases and J by 2 bases, and 24 bases separated the two germline ends. Germline V CDR1 and CDR2: LNHDA, SQIVND (reference sequence). The CDR3 extends over 17 amino acids. The DNA of the CDR3 is TGTGCCAGTACCCCGTCGGCGCGGTCAGTGACTCCCTACGAGCAGTACTTC. It codes for CASTPSARSVTPYEQYF.

The V gene is TRBV6-5, the J gene TRBJ2-5; possible D gene TRBD2, 6 bases. V was clipped by 3 bases and J by 2 bases, with 13 bases between them. This CDR3 spans 15 amino acids. Germline CDR1 and CDR2: MNHEY and SVGAGI. The CDR3 reads CASSYRWGEQETQYF. The CDR3 coding sequence is TGTGCCAGCAGTTATAGGTGGGGGGAACAAGAGACCCAGTACTTC.

This clone was recorded a few times. This chain joins TRBV10-3 and TRBJ1-4, with 8 positions matching TRBD1. CDR1 is ENHRY and CDR2 is SYGVKD in the germline V gene. Losses at the gene ends were 10 bases for V and 7 bases for J; bases not matched to a gene: 14. The CDR3 sequence is 15 residues long. The CDR3 nucleotides read TGTGCCACAAGGAGGGAGGGGGACAGGTTTGAAAAACTGTTTTTT. As protein: CATRREGDRFEKLFF.

Turning to this clone: The same CDR3 arises from other DNA sequences in this sample as well. In DNA, the CDR3 is TGTGCCAGCAGCCCGGACAGCTCTGGGGCCAACGTCCTGACTTTC. Its protein product is CASSPDSSGANVLTF. The chain has TRBV28 and TRBJ2-6; D might be TRBD1 (6 bases). Per the germline V gene, CDR1 is MDHEN and CDR2 is SYDVKM. The germline V and J ends were trimmed by 6 bases and 0 bases, with 9 bases remaining between them. The CDR3 is made up of 15 amino acids.

V usage is TRBV29-1 and J usage is TRBJ2-3; 7 bases are a match to TRBD1. With V trimmed by 7 bases and J by 4 bases, 8 bases remained unmatched. Germline CDR1 and CDR2: SQVTM and ANQGSEA. The CDR3 sequence is 13 residues long. The CDR3 protein is CSARSTGADTQYF. The CDR3 region has the DNA TGCAGCGCCCGCTCAACAGGGGCAGATACGCAGTATTTT.

The chain links TRBV19 to TRBJ1-5; D remains unclear. V lost 3 bases to trimming and J lost 2 bases, with 14 bases between them. The V gene's germline CDR1 is LNHDA and CDR2 SQIVND (reference sequence). The CDR3 is made up of 16 amino acids. The CDR3 DNA reads as TGTGCCAGTAGTATCGTCGAAGAGTTGGGCAATCAGCCCCAGCATTTT. Amino acids: CASSIVEELGNQPQHF.

The J gene is TRBJ2-2, the V gene TRBV6-5; TRBD1 matches at 8 bases. The CDR3 length is 15 residues. The trim removed 7 bases at V and 5 bases at J, leaving 9 bases unmatched. Germline CDR1 is MNHEY and CDR2 is SVGAGI. Here the CDR3 reads CASKIGQGWTGELFF. CDR3 nucleotides: TGTGCCAGCAAAATCGGACAGGGTTGGACCGGGGAGCTGTTTTTT.

DNA of the CDR3: TGCAGCGTTGTTCCGGACAGCTACGAGCAGTACTTC. Translated: CSVVPDSYEQYF. This sequence joins TRBV29-1 and TRBJ2-7; a weak D match, TRBD1 (6 bases). Germline CDR1 and CDR2: SQVTM and ANQGSEA. Trimming took 4 bases from V and 3 from J, leaving 10 bases between them. This CDR3 has 12 residues.

The chain recombines TRBV27 with TRBJ2-5, with D possibly being TRBD2 (5 bases). The CDR3 totals 13 residues. V was clipped by 3 bases and J by 5 bases, with 10 bases between them. CDR1 and CDR2 (germline): MNHEY, SMNVEV (reference sequence). As DNA, the CDR3 is TGTGCCAGCAGTTTCACGGGGAAGGAGACCCAGTACTTC. Residues: CASSFTGKETQYF.

This chain connects TRBV28 to TRBJ2-7; D perhaps matches TRBD1 (6 bases). Germline assignment: CDR1 MDHEN and CDR2 SYDVKM. The CDR3 is 15 amino acids. Trimming cost V 5 bases and J 4 bases, with 18 bases left between them. This chain's CDR3 is CASSPSPGVWYEQYF. Here the CDR3 DNA reads TGTGCCAGCAGTCCCTCCCCAGGGGTATGGTACGAGCAGTACTTC.

The chain employs TRBV5-1 and TRBJ2-3; 7 bases line up with TRBD2. Unmatched junction bases numbered 4, after V lost 1 base and J lost 2 bases. The CDR3 extends over 15 amino acids. Germline V gene data show CDR1 as SGHRS and CDR2 as YFSETQ. CDR3 sequence: CASSLLGGYTDTQYF. CDR3 nucleotides: TGCGCCAGCAGCTTGTTGGGGGGGTACACAGATACGCAGTATTTT.

The DNA for the CDR3 is TGTGCCTCCTCGAATCAGGGGCCCACTGAAGCTTTCTTT. It specifies CASSNQGPTEAFF. The chain carries TRBV30 and TRBJ1-1; D is perhaps TRBD1 (6 bases). The CDR3 runs 13 residues. CDR1 and CDR2 (germline): GTSNPN, SVGIG (reference sequence). With 7 bases removed from V and 4 bases from J, the gap between germline ends came to 16 bases.

The chain carries TRBV6-1 and TRBJ2-5, with D maybe TRBD2 (6 bases). There are 15 residues in the CDR3. Between the trimmed V and J ends, which lost 6 bases and 0 bases, there was a span of 14 bases. Germline CDR1 MNHNS, CDR2 SASEGT. This chain's CDR3 is CASRGLRDYQETQYF. CDR3 DNA: TGTGCCAGCAGAGGCCTCCGGGACTACCAAGAGACCCAGTACTTC.

The chain carries TRBV7-7 and TRBJ1-1; D possibly corresponds to TRBD1 (6 bases). The CDR3 sequence is 15 residues long. V was clipped by 5 bases and J by 3 bases, with 16 bases between them. In germline, CDR1 is SSHAT, CDR2 FNYEAQ (reference sequence). In DNA, the CDR3 is TGTGCCAGCAGCCCTAGCTGGGAGGGGGACACTGAAGCTTTCTTT. Its protein is CASSPSWEGDTEAFF.

The chain couples TRBV2 to TRBJ2-5, with TRBD2 matching over 8 bases. Germline lookup yields CDR1 SNHLY and CDR2 FYNNEI. The CDR3 is made up of 15 amino acids. V dropped 5 bases and J dropped 2; count of bases not matched to a gene: 7. The CDR3: CASSIIAGRQETQYF. The CDR3 nucleotides read TGTGCCAGCAGTATAATAGCGGGGAGGCAAGAGACCCAGTACTTC.

V gene TRBV28 combines with J gene TRBJ1-6; the D gene is possibly TRBD1 (6 bases). V was pared by 8 bases and J by 0 bases, with 14 bases between. The CDR3 runs 16 residues. Germline loops: CDR1 MDHEN, CDR2 SYDVKM. The CDR3 coding sequence is TGTGCCAGCCTGACAGGCATTAGCTCCTATAATTCACCCCTCCACTTT. This gives the protein CASLTGISSYNSPLHF.

This rearrangement joins TRBV27 to TRBJ2-3; 7 nucleotides align to TRBD1. The CDR3 totals 14 residues. Germline CDR1 and CDR2: MNHEY and SMNVEV (reference sequence). V was clipped by 6 bases and J by 3 bases; unmatched bases: 6. The CDR3 loop is CASRYRGGTDTQYF. The DNA for the CDR3 is TGTGCCAGCAGGTACAGGGGCGGGACAGATACGCAGTATTTT.

The chain uses TRBV30 and TRBJ1-4; D unresolved. The CDR3 contains 15 residues. CDR1 is GTSNPN and CDR2 is SVGIG in the germline V gene (reference sequence). Trimming shortened V by 0 bases and J by 8 bases, and 16 bases separated the two germline ends. The CDR3 nucleotides are TGTGCCTGGAGTGTGATAGCGGGAGTCGGAGAAAAACTGTTTTTT. This sequence encodes CAWSVIAGVGEKLFF.

The rearrangement joins TRBV28 to TRBJ2-7; no firm D call. The CDR3 extends over 16 amino acids. Trimming stripped 5 bases from V and 0 bases from J, with 17 bases between. Germline CDR1 MDHEN, CDR2 SYDVKM. The CDR3 protein is CASSPPGGPSSYEQYF. Written as DNA, the CDR3 is TGTGCCAGCAGTCCCCCGGGTGGCCCTAGCTCCTACGAGCAGTACTTC.

This clone has just a few counts. The chain joins TRBV4-3 to TRBJ2-7; 8 bases match TRBD2. CDR1 and CDR2 from the germline V gene are LGHNA and YSLEER. CDR3 size: 17 residues. Trimming took 1 base from V and 3 from J; bases not matched to a gene: 11. The CDR3 region is CASSQGGVAGGYYEQYF. CDR3 DNA: TGCGCCAGCAGCCAAGGGGGTGTCGCGGGGGGCTACTACGAGCAGTACTTC.

The rearrangement uses TRBV10-1 and TRBJ2-1; D may be TRBD2 (6 bases). V was trimmed by 3 bases and J by 10 bases, leaving 16 bases between them. CDR3 length equals 14 residues. Germline V gene data show CDR1 as WNHNN and CDR2 as SYGVQD (reference sequence). As DNA, the CDR3 is TGCGCCAGCAGTGATGGTAGCGGCTGGGCCGAGCAGTTCTTC. Its protein is CASSDGSGWAEQFF.

The genes are TRBV19 and TRBJ1-2; a weak D match, TRBD1 (6 bases). The germline CDR1 and CDR2 sequences are LNHDA and SQIVND (reference sequence). CDR3 length: 14 residues. Deletions cut 5 bases from V and 2 bases from J, with 12 bases between. CDR3 amino acids: CASSPGTYNYGYTF. In nucleotides, the CDR3 is TGTGCCAGTAGTCCGGGGACATACAACTATGGCTACACCTTC.

The chain employs TRBV5-3 and TRBJ1-1; 8 nucleotides align to TRBD1. TRBV5-3 is designated an ORF whose function remains uncertain. V was clipped by 3 bases and J by 5 bases; unmatched bases: 3. CDR3 length: 13 residues. The CDR3 protein is CARSSDRETEAFF. CDR3 nucleotides: TGTGCCAGAAGCTCGGACAGGGAGACTGAAGCTTTCTTT.

The chain combines TRBV6-5 with TRBJ2-7; possibly TRBD2 for D (6 bases). The CDR3 contains 15 residues. Germline CDR1 MNHEY, CDR2 SVGAGI. V was clipped by 3 bases and J by 0 bases, with 12 bases between them. The CDR3 nucleotides are TGTGCCAGCAGTTATGGGCTGACTAGCTCCTACGAGCAGTACTTC. This encodes CASSYGLTSSYEQYF.

The V gene is TRBV7-8, the J gene TRBJ2-7; D gene ambiguous. Per the germline V gene, CDR1 is SGHVS and CDR2 is FQNEAQ. The CDR3 has 11 residues. V lost 6 bases and J 2 bases, leaving 5 bases between the germline ends. CDR3 in amino acids: CASRGTYEQYF. The CDR3 DNA reads as TGTGCCAGCAGGGGCACCTACGAGCAGTACTTC.

The V call is TRBV28, the J call TRBJ2-7; no firm D call. Germline V gene lookup returns CDR1 MDHEN and CDR2 SYDVKM. CDR3 length equals 15 residues. V lost 2 bases, J lost 0 bases, and 11 bases lay in between. CDR3 DNA sequence: TGTGCCAGCAGTTTAATGGCAGGTCGCTCCTACGAGCAGTACTTC. This translates into CASSLMAGRSYEQYF.

This clone was recorded a few times. The chain is built from TRBV7-9 and TRBJ2-1, with TRBD2 matching over 10 bases. After removal of 2 bases from V and 6 bases from J, the junction contained 4 bases not matched to a gene. Germline CDR1 reads SEHNR; CDR2 reads FQNEAQ (reference sequence). The CDR3 has 15 amino acids. CDR3 coding DNA: TGTGCCAGCAGCTTAACTAGCGGGGCAACCAATGAGCAGTTCTTC. This codes for CASSLTSGATNEQFF. The complete variable domain, with remaining parts taken from reference TRBV7-9 and TRBJ2-1, reads DTGVSQNPRHKITKRGQNVTFRCDPISEHNRLYWYRQTLGQGPEFLTYFQNEAQLEKSRLLSDRFSAERPKGSFSTLEIQRTEQGDSAMYLCASSLTSGATNEQFFGPGTRLTVL.

The V and J genes are TRBV27 and TRBJ2-3; D remains ambiguous. CDR1 is MNHEY and CDR2 is SMNVEV in the germline V gene (reference sequence). There are 17 residues in the CDR3. V lost 1 base and J 0 bases, leaving 14 bases between the germline ends. CDR3 DNA: TGTGCCAGCAGTTTATATTTGGGCAGTACTAGCACAGATACGCAGTATTTT. This translates into CASSLYLGSTSTDTQYF.